This T cell receptor beta chain was sequenced for a study of blood T cell repertoires in COVID-19. Study-wide background: The samples span acute and convalescent COVID-19 from the United States, Italy and Spain.

Authors' processing steps: By means of reference gene primer amplification, nucleated cell counts were estimated. Profiled with immunoSEQ multiplex PCR; TCRdb holds only in-frame clones, not every one. The V and J calls and clone size were taken over from that table, and D and trimming were inferred from the DNA. This table holds about 440,000 clones, about 85% found once. This receptor was identified in a woman aged 18 to 35 with acute COVID-19. The sequencing sample was made of PBMCs or T cells enriched from blood (not recorded which).

CDR3 DNA sequence: TGTGCCAGCAGGCAGGGGATTTGGTTAGAGAACACCATATATTTT. This sequence encodes CASRQGIWLENTIYF. This chain links TRBV2 with TRBJ1-3, with D maybe TRBD1 (6 bases). The V end lost 6 bases, the J end lost 7 bases, and 19 bases lay between the germline ends. CDR3 length equals 15 residues. The V gene's germline CDR1 is SNHLY and CDR2 FYNNEI.